This record covers a single T cell receptor beta chain. Its antigen is unidentified. Sequencing was performed with immunoSEQ multiplex PCR; in TCRdb, only in-frame clones are kept and a portion is missing. The sample holds 70,000 to 90,000 clones, roughly 86% seen once. Germline V lookup: CDR1 SGHNT, CDR2 YYREEE (reference sequence). The CDR3 spans 16 residues. V trimming: 4 bases; J trimming: 7 bases; junction bases outside the gene matches: 14. This record belongs to a study of T cell responses to AZD1222 COVID-19 vaccine. General observations from the study: When two AZD1222 doses had been given, Spike-specific TCR breadth and depth rose. The donors showed a predominance of white British ancestry and of females, with possible underestimation of clonal diversity. Repertoires were sampled only after the peak T cell response. Baseline seropositivity occurred in only six or seven AZD1222 recipients.

The TCR originated in an adult in good health. Sample: peripheral blood, taken on day 0 of AZD1222 vaccination. The chain has TRBV5-4 and TRBJ2-7; the match to TRBD1 covers 10 bases. This CDR3 reads CASSDSRTGGSREQYF. The CDR3 nucleotides are TGTGCCAGCAGCGACTCCAGGACAGGGGGTTCAAGGGAGCAGTACTTC. Looking up the rest from reference TRBV5-4 and TRBJ2-7 gives the full variable domain: ETGVTQSPTHLIKTRGQQVTLRCSSQSGHNTVSWYQQALGQGPQFIFQYYREEENGRGNFPPRFSGLQFPNYSSELNVNALELDDSALYLCASSDSRTGGSREQYFGPGTRLTVT.